This is a list of T cell receptor beta chains from one sample in a study of blood T cells in healthy people across ages. MiXCR, run by TCRdb on the 5' RACE reads, gives a single entry per CDR3 protein. Of about 1.1 million distinct CDR3 sequences listed, 35% to 45% are singletons. Input material: blood. The receptors were sampled from a man aged 18 to 30 in good health. The CDR3 runs from the conserved cysteine through the conserved F or W. Fields, in order: CDR3 DNA, CDR3 protein, D gene, J gene, V gene, clone size. D genes are given only for firm matches. The listing skips clone size in some rows; elsewhere it reads once, few, many or a size class.

CDR3nt: TGCAGTGCCCCAGGGGCTGCCTCAAACAACGAGCAGTTGTTC
CDR3aa: CSAPGAASNNEQLF
d_gene: .
j_gene: TRBJ2-1
v_gene: TRBV20-1
abundance: .

CDR3nt: TGTGCCAGCTCACCGACACAGGGAAAGAGCTCTGGAAACACCATATATTTT
CDR3aa: CASSPTQGKSSGNTIYF
d_gene: .
j_gene: TRBJ1-3
v_gene: TRBV18
abundance: .

CDR3nt: TGTGCCAGCAGTGAGGTCAGTGTGGGCAATCAGCCCCAGCATTTT
CDR3aa: CASSEVSVGNQPQHF
d_gene: .
j_gene: TRBJ1-5
v_gene: TRBV25-1
abundance: .

CDR3nt: TGTGCCAGCACCTATAATCCGGGACTAAACACCGGGGAGCTGTTTTTT
CDR3aa: CASTYNPGLNTGELFF
d_gene: TRBD2
j_gene: TRBJ2-2
v_gene: TRBV28
abundance: once

CDR3nt: TGCAGCGTTGCAGACAGGGGGCGCAGTGCAGATACGCAGTATTTT
CDR3aa: CSVADRGRSADTQYF
d_gene: TRBD1
j_gene: TRBJ2-3
v_gene: TRBV29-1
abundance: .

CDR3nt: TGTGAGGCAGTAGGGCGGAATGAGCAGTTCTTC
CDR3aa: CEAVGRNEQFF
d_gene: .
j_gene: TRBJ2-1
v_gene: TRBV6-2/TRBV6-3
abundance: .

CDR3nt: TGTGCCAGCAGCTTATCGTATAGGGGTGAGGGCTATGGCTACACCTTC
CDR3aa: CASSLSYRGEGYGYTF
d_gene: .
j_gene: TRBJ1-2
v_gene: TRBV7-9
abundance: .

CDR3nt: TGTGCCAGCAGCTTGCGGGGGCCCGGCACAGATACGCAGTATTTT
CDR3aa: CASSLRGPGTDTQYF
d_gene: .
j_gene: TRBJ2-3
v_gene: TRBV7-2
abundance: .

CDR3nt: TGCGCCAGCAGCCCGAATACCAGGGGTCATTCACCCCTCCACTTT
CDR3aa: CASSPNTRGHSPLHF
d_gene: .
j_gene: TRBJ1-6
v_gene: TRBV4-1
abundance: .

CDR3nt: TGTGCCAGCAGCCCCTCTCCGGGTCTCAATGAGCAGTTCTTC
CDR3aa: CASSPSPGLNEQFF
d_gene: .
j_gene: TRBJ2-1
v_gene: TRBV9
abundance: .

CDR3nt: TGTGCCAGCACCCTGGGGTCCGGCTACACCTTC
CDR3aa: CASTLGSGYTF
d_gene: .
j_gene: TRBJ1-2
v_gene: TRBV7-9
abundance: .

CDR3nt: TGCAGTGCTAGAGAGAAGGGGCGAAATCAGCCCCAGCATTTT
CDR3aa: CSAREKGRNQPQHF
d_gene: .
j_gene: TRBJ1-5
v_gene: TRBV20-1
abundance: .

CDR3nt: TGTGCCATTAAGGACATCCAGCACGGGGAGCTGTTTTTT
CDR3aa: CAIKDIQHGELFF
d_gene: .
j_gene: TRBJ2-2
v_gene: TRBV2
abundance: .

CDR3nt: TGTGCCAGCTCACCACGGCGAGGGACAGGGGATGAAAAACTGTTTTTT
CDR3aa: CASSPRRGTGDEKLFF
d_gene: TRBD1
j_gene: TRBJ1-4
v_gene: TRBV18
abundance: .

CDR3nt: TGTGCCAGTAGTATAGCCACACCCCGCTACAATGAGCAGTTCTTC
CDR3aa: CASSIATPRYNEQFF
d_gene: .
j_gene: TRBJ2-1
v_gene: TRBV19
abundance: .

CDR3nt: TGTGCCATCAGAAGGGACAGCCAGAACACTGAAGCTTTCTTT
CDR3aa: CAIRRDSQNTEAFF
d_gene: TRBD1
j_gene: TRBJ1-1
v_gene: TRBV10-3
abundance: .

CDR3nt: TGTGCCAGCAGCGTATCGAGCCGGCTGGGAGGGACCTCAAAGCATCATGGCTACACCTTC
CDR3aa: CASSVSSRLGGTSKHHGYTF
d_gene: .
j_gene: TRBJ1-2
v_gene: TRBV9
abundance: .

CDR3nt: TGCAGTGCCAAAGGACCCAGACCCGCAACTAATGAAAAACTGTTTTTT
CDR3aa: CSAKGPRPATNEKLFF
d_gene: .
j_gene: TRBJ1-4
v_gene: TRBV20-1
abundance: .

CDR3nt: TGCGCCAGCAGCCCTTTAGCGGGGGTCCTCAGCTCCTACAATGAGCAGTTCTTC
CDR3aa: CASSPLAGVLSSYNEQFF
d_gene: TRBD2
j_gene: TRBJ2-1
v_gene: TRBV4-3
abundance: many

CDR3nt: TGTGCCAGCAGTTACGCTAAAAATAGCGGGGGGGCATATAATGAGCAGTTCTTC
CDR3aa: CASSYAKNSGGAYNEQFF
d_gene: TRBD2
j_gene: TRBJ2-1
v_gene: TRBV6-5
abundance: .

CDR3nt: TGTGCCAGCAGTTTGTCAGCAATGAACACTGAAGCTTTCTTT
CDR3aa: CASSLSAMNTEAFF
d_gene: .
j_gene: TRBJ1-1
v_gene: TRBV12-3/TRBV12-4
abundance: .

CDR3nt: TGTGCCAGCAGAAAACCAGAGAACTATGGCTACACCTTC
CDR3aa: CASRKPENYGYTF
d_gene: .
j_gene: TRBJ1-2
v_gene: TRBV6-5
abundance: many

CDR3nt: TGTGCCAGCAGTTTAGCGCTTCGGCTAGCGGGGGTCAATTACCCGGGGAATGAGCAGTTCTTC
CDR3aa: CASSLALRLAGVNYPGNEQFF
d_gene: TRBD2
j_gene: TRBJ2-1
v_gene: TRBV12-3/TRBV12-4
abundance: .

CDR3nt: TGTGCCAGCACCCATCGGGTAGGGGACCTCGATACGCAGTATTTT
CDR3aa: CASTHRVGDLDTQYF
d_gene: .
j_gene: TRBJ2-3
v_gene: TRBV28
abundance: .

CDR3nt: TGTGCCAGCAGTTCAATCGACAGGGGAACTGGGGCCAACGTCCTGACTTTC
CDR3aa: CASSSIDRGTGANVLTF
d_gene: TRBD1
j_gene: TRBJ2-6
v_gene: TRBV27
abundance: .

CDR3nt: TGTGCCAGCAGTGAAATGGGGGGGCGGGGGCTTGACAATGAGCAGTTCTTC
CDR3aa: CASSEMGGRGLDNEQFF
d_gene: .
j_gene: TRBJ2-1
v_gene: TRBV2
abundance: few

CDR3nt: TGCAGCGGGGACAGGATGGGCTGTGGCTACACCTTC
CDR3aa: CSGDRMGCGYTF
d_gene: TRBD1
j_gene: TRBJ1-2
v_gene: TRBV29-1
abundance: .

CDR3nt: TGTGCCAGCAGCAGGACTAGCCGACGGTACGAGCAGTACTTC
CDR3aa: CASSRTSRRYEQYF
d_gene: TRBD2
j_gene: TRBJ2-7
v_gene: TRBV2
abundance: .

CDR3nt: TGCAGCGAAGATTTGGGGGGGGAGCTGTTTTTT
CDR3aa: CSEDLGGELFF
d_gene: .
j_gene: TRBJ2-2
v_gene: TRBV29-1
abundance: few

CDR3nt: TGTGCCAGCAGTCGGACAGCCTACGAGCAGTACTTC
CDR3aa: CASSRTAYEQYF
d_gene: .
j_gene: TRBJ2-7
v_gene: TRBV6-2/TRBV6-3
abundance: .

CDR3nt: TGTGCCAGCAGATTCTATTGGACTAGCGGGGGGAATGAGCAGTTCTTC
CDR3aa: CASRFYWTSGGNEQFF
d_gene: TRBD2
j_gene: TRBJ2-1
v_gene: TRBV12-3/TRBV12-4
abundance: many

CDR3nt: TGCAGCGTTGGCACGGAAGGTTGGGCCACTGAAGCTTTCTTT
CDR3aa: CSVGTEGWATEAFF
d_gene: .
j_gene: TRBJ1-1
v_gene: TRBV29-1
abundance: .

CDR3nt: TGTGCCAGCAGCCAGATCCTACACTATGGCTACACCTTC
CDR3aa: CASSQILHYGYTF
d_gene: .
j_gene: TRBJ1-2
v_gene: TRBV6-2/TRBV6-3
abundance: few

CDR3nt: TGTGCCAGCAGCTCGGGACCAGGGCGCAATGAGCAGTTCTTC
CDR3aa: CASSSGPGRNEQFF
d_gene: .
j_gene: TRBJ2-1
v_gene: TRBV7-8
abundance: .

CDR3nt: TGTGCCAGCAGTTTACTGCCCGGGACAGGTGATACTTCACCCCTCCACTTT
CDR3aa: CASSLLPGTGDTSPLHF
d_gene: TRBD1
j_gene: TRBJ1-6
v_gene: TRBV28
abundance: .

CDR3nt: TGCAGTGCTTTACGCCCCGGGACGGTCGGAAAACTGTTTTTT
CDR3aa: CSALRPGTVGKLFF
d_gene: .
j_gene: TRBJ1-4
v_gene: TRBV20-1
abundance: few

CDR3nt: TGTGCCAGCAGTCTAGACCTTTTCCGCTCTGGGGCCAACGTCCTGACTTTC
CDR3aa: CASSLDLFRSGANVLTF
d_gene: .
j_gene: TRBJ2-6
v_gene: TRBV12-3/TRBV12-4
abundance: few

CDR3nt: TGTGCCAGCTCTCCACAGGGAGGGGTAGGTGAAGCTTTCTTT
CDR3aa: CASSPQGGVGEAFF
d_gene: .
j_gene: TRBJ1-1
v_gene: TRBV18
abundance: many

CDR3nt: TGCAGTGCTGGGAGAACAGGGCCGAGCACTGAAGCTTTCTTT
CDR3aa: CSAGRTGPSTEAFF
d_gene: .
j_gene: TRBJ1-1
v_gene: TRBV20-1
abundance: few

CDR3nt: TGTGCCAGCAGTTACGACCCTAACTATGGCTACACCTTC
CDR3aa: CASSYDPNYGYTF
d_gene: .
j_gene: TRBJ1-2
v_gene: TRBV6-6
abundance: few

CDR3nt: TGCAGTGCTAGAGATGACAGACACACTGAAGCTTTCTTT
CDR3aa: CSARDDRHTEAFF
d_gene: .
j_gene: TRBJ1-1
v_gene: TRBV20-1
abundance: few

CDR3nt: TGTGCCAGCAGTGCAGCCTCTTCCGGCTATGGCTACACCTTC
CDR3aa: CASSAASSGYGYTF
d_gene: .
j_gene: TRBJ1-2
v_gene: TRBV12-3/TRBV12-4
abundance: few

CDR3nt: TGCAGCGCATGGCCCACAGATACGCAGTATTTT
CDR3aa: CSAWPTDTQYF
d_gene: .
j_gene: TRBJ2-3
v_gene: TRBV29-1
abundance: many

CDR3nt: TGTGCCAGCAGTTACGCCCTTGAGGAGCAGTACTTC
CDR3aa: CASSYALEEQYF
d_gene: .
j_gene: TRBJ2-7
v_gene: TRBV6-6
abundance: .

CDR3nt: TGTGCCTGGAGTGTAAGGACAGGGACTGGAAACACCATATATTTT
CDR3aa: CAWSVRTGTGNTIYF
d_gene: TRBD1
j_gene: TRBJ1-3
v_gene: TRBV30
abundance: .